The clone carrying this TCR beta chain was seen once. Study processing details: Estimation of nucleated cell counts relied on the amplification of reference gene primers. The protocol was immunoSEQ multiplex PCR, while the TCRdb copy is restricted to in-frame clones and leaves out a portion. V, J and clone size are taken as reported in that table, and D and trimming were inferred from the DNA itself. The data hold under 300,000 clones, with 80% to 90% observed a single time. Trimming cost V 5 bases and J 4 bases; bases outside gene matches: 10. There are 16 residues in the CDR3. In germline, CDR1 is SGHAT, CDR2 FQNNGV. This record comes from a study of blood T cell repertoires in COVID-19. On the study more broadly: Acute and convalescent COVID-19 specimens originated in the United States, Italy and Spain. T cells, B-cell-depleted T cells, or PBMCs supplied cDNA or gDNA.

The rearrangement links TRBV11-2 to TRBJ1-5, with 8 bases lining up with TRBD1. The sequence was obtained from a man between 60 and 75 years old with acute or convalescent COVID-19. The sample was peripheral blood. The CDR3 bases are TGTGCCAGCAGCCCCATGACAGGGGAAGGGAATCAGCCCCAGCATTTT. Its translation: CASSPMTGEGNQPQHF.